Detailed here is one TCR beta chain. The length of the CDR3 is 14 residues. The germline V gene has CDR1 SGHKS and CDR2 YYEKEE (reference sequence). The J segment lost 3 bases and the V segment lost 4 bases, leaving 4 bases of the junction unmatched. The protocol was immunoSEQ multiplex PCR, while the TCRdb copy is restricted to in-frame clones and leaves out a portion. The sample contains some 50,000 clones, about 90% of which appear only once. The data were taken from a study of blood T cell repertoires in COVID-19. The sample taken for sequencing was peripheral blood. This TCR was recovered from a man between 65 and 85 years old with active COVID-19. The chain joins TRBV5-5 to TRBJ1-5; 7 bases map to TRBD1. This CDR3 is CASSRGQANQPQHF. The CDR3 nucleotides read TGTGCCAGCAGCCGCGGACAGGCCAATCAGCCCCAGCATTTT.